The text below deals with one T cell receptor (beta chain). Its specificity is unknown. The entry originates in a study of cytomegalovirus exposure and HLA in healthy donors. Study summary: Clustering assigned about 79% of the roughly 400 genotyped donors to the Caucasian-associated ancestry cluster. General observations from the study: Exclusion as indistinguishable affected some V segments, including TRBV6-2 and TRBV6-3.

The PCR contained 60 Vbeta and 13 Jbeta primers. This table comes from immunoSEQ multiplex PCR, and its TCRdb copy is limited to in-frame clones, with some not included. The sample consists of over 100,000 clones, 8.5% of them appearing once. The CDR3 totals 16 residues. Germline V gene lookup returns CDR1 MNHEY and CDR2 SVGAGI. The V gene lost 4 bases and the J gene lost 4 bases, with 19 bases spanning the gap. J is TRBJ1-1 and V is TRBV6-5, with D tentatively TRBD1 (5 bases). The TCR was taken from a man aged 40-49 years in good health and CMV-seronegative. Sequenced sample: PBMCs. The CDR3 DNA sequence: TGTGCCAGCAGTTCGATACCTCAGGGAGGTAGCACTGAAGCTTTCTTT. This codes for CASSSIPQGGSTEAFF.